This T cell receptor beta chain was documented in a study of T cell responses to AZD1222 COVID-19 vaccine. Regarding the study as a whole: Mapped onto spike, vaccine-associated CD4 TCRs spanned it and were dominant at 160-218 and 743-854.

The CDR3 is 15 residues long. The germline V and J ends were trimmed by 2 bases and 9 bases, with 18 bases remaining between them. Germline V CDR1 and CDR2: MNHEY, SVGAGI. On this clone itself: Antigen: not known.

Using immunoSEQ multiplex PCR, the repertoire was profiled, and TCRdb retains in-frame clones only, with some absent. Of roughly 180,000 clones in the sample, approximately 94% were seen once. The origin of this receptor is an adult in good health. The sample here was peripheral blood, taken on day 0 of AZD1222 vaccination. The rearrangement joins TRBV6-5 to TRBJ2-3, with D tentatively TRBD2 (5 bases). The CDR3: CASSYVGSPRETQYF. The CDR3 DNA sequence: TGTGCCAGCAGTTACGTGGGGAGCCCTCGTGAGACGCAGTATTTT.